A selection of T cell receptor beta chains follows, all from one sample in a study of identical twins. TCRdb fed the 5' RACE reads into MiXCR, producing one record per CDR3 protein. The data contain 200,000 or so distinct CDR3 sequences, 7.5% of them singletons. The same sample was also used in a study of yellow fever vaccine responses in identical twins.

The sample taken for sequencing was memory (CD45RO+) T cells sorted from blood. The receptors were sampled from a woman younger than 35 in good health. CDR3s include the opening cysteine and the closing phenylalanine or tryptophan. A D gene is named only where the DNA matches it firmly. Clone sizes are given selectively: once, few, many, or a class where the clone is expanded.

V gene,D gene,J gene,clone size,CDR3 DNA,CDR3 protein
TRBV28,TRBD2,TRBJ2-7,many,TGTGCCAGCAGGGCGGGAGTGTACGAGCAGTACTTC,CASRAGVYEQYF
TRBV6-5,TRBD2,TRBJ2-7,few,TGTGCCAGCAGTTACAGTGGCGGGAGTAGTCCCAACGAGCAGTACTTC,CASSYSGGSSPNEQYF
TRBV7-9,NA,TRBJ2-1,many,TGTGCCAGCAGCTCTAGCGCCTACAATGAGCAGTTCTTC,CASSSSAYNEQFF
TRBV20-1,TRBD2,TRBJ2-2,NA,TGCTGTGCTAGAGATCTCCTAGCGGGCGACACCGGGGAGCTGTTTTTT,CCARDLLAGDTGELFF
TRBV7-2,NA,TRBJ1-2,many,TGTGCCAGCAGCTTCTCGCAGGGTGGGAGGGGTGGCTACACCTTC,CASSFSQGGRGGYTF
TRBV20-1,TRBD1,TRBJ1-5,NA,TGCAGTGCTCAAACCGGGACAGGTGATAGCAATCAGCCCCAGCATTTT,CSAQTGTGDSNQPQHF
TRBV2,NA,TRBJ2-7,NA,TGTGCCAGCAGTGAAAGGGGTATTTCAAGCTCCTACGAGCAGTACTTC,CASSERGISSSYEQYF
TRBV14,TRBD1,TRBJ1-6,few,TGTGCCAGCAGCCAAGGGACAGGGCGGACTTCACCCCTCCACTTT,CASSQGTGRTSPLHF
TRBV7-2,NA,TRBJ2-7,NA,TGTGCCAGCAGTTTGGACCTCGTCTCTCACGAGCAGTACTTC,CASSLDLVSHEQYF
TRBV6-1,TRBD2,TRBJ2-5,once,TGTGCCAGCAGTGAAGGGGAGGGCCAAGTCGAGACCCAGTACTTC,CASSEGEGQVETQYF
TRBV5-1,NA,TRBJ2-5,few,TGCGCCAGCAGCTTGGTCGGGGGGCGGGAGAAGACCCAGTACTTC,CASSLVGGREKTQYF
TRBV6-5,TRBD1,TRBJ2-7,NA,TGTGCCAGCAGTAACCGGGACAGATTTTACGAGCAGTACTTC,CASSNRDRFYEQYF
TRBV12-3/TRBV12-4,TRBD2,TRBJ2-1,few,TGTGCCAGCAGCCCCGGGACTAGCTATGCCTTC,CASSPGTSYAF
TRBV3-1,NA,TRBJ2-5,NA,TGTGCCCAGCATGGGCTTTACTGGGGGAAGGGGGGACGGGAGACCCAGTACTTC,CAQHGLYWGKGGRETQYF
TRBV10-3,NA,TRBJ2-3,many,TGTGCCATCAGCTTCTCGGGACCTCCCACAGATACGCAGTATTTT,CAISFSGPPTDTQYF
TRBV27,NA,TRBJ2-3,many,TGTGCCAGCACCAAGTTCCAGGGTAATACAGATACGCAGTATTTT,CASTKFQGNTDTQYF
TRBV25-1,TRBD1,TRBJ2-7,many,TGTGCCAGCAGGGGACAGGGAGCGATTAACGAGCAGTACTTC,CASRGQGAINEQYF
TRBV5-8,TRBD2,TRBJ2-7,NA,TGTGCCATCAGCCCGGGGCTCCTTAGCGGGAGCCACGAGCAGTACTTC,CAISPGLLSGSHEQYF
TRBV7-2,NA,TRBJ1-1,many,TGTGCCAGCAGCTCTCCCGCCGGGGGTGGGCCTGAAGCTTTCTTT,CASSSPAGGGPEAFF
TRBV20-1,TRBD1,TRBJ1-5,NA,TGCAGTGTTCAGAGAGGGGGACAGGGCAATCAGCCCCAGCATTTT,CSVQRGGQGNQPQHF
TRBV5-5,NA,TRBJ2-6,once,TGTGCCAGCAGCACTTCCTTACAGGGCGGCGGGGCCAACGTCCTGACTTTC,CASSTSLQGGGANVLTF
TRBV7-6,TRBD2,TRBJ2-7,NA,TGTGCCAGCAGCTTAGGGGCGGGGGGATCGTTCGAGCAGTACTTC,CASSLGAGGSFEQYF
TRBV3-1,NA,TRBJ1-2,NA,TGTGCCAGCAGCCGACAGTATGGCTACACCTTC,CASSRQYGYTF
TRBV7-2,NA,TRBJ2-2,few,TGTGCCAGCAGCTTTAGCGGTAACACCGGGGAGCTGTTTTTT,CASSFSGNTGELFF
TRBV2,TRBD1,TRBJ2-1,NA,TGTGCCAGCAGTGGGGACAGGGGGCGAAATGAGCAGTTCTTC,CASSGDRGRNEQFF
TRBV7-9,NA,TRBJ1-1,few,TGTGCCAGCAGCTTAGGGCAGGGGAGTACTGAAGCTTTCTTT,CASSLGQGSTEAFF
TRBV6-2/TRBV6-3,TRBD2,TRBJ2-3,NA,TGTGCCAGCAGTCAAATAGCGGGAGCGAAAGATACGCAGTATTTT,CASSQIAGAKDTQYF
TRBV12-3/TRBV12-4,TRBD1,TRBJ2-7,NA,TGTGCCAGCAGCCAGGGACAGATAAACTACGAGCAGTACTTC,CASSQGQINYEQYF
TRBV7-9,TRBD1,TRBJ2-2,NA,TGTGCCAGCAGCACGGGACAGGGGAACGGGGAGCTGTTTTTT,CASSTGQGNGELFF
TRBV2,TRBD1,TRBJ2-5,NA,TGTGCCAGCAGTGCGGTCAGGGGGCCCCAAGAGACCCAGTACTTC,CASSAVRGPQETQYF
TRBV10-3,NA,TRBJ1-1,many,TGTGCCATCAGTGAGTCCGAAGGGAGAACTGAAGCTTTCTTT,CAISESEGRTEAFF
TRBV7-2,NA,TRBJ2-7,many,TGTGCCAGCAGCTTGGGTTTTAGCGAGCAGTACTTC,CASSLGFSEQYF
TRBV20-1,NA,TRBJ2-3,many,TGCAGTGCTAGGGATGCCGCGGGGCCCACCACGCAGTATTTT,CSARDAAGPTTQYF
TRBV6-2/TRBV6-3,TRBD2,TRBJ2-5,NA,TGTGCCAGCAGGCCTAGCGGGAGTAAAGGCGAGACCCAGTACTTC,CASRPSGSKGETQYF
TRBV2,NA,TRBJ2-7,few,TGTGCCAGCAGCATCGACGGACCTTCTTACGAGCAGTACTTC,CASSIDGPSYEQYF
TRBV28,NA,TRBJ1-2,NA,TGTGCCAGCAGTTCCCTACCCCCTCCCGGGACCTTC,CASSSLPPPGTF
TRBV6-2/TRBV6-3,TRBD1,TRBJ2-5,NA,TGTGCCAGCTCAGGGGGCCTTGAGACCCAGTACTTC,CASSGGLETQYF
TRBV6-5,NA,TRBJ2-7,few,TGTGCCAGCAGTTCCATCAGAGTACAGTACTTC,CASSSIRVQYF
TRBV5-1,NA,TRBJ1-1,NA,TGCGCCAGCAGCTTGGCAGGCAGGGGCTTTGGCACTGAAGCTTTCTTT,CASSLAGRGFGTEAFF
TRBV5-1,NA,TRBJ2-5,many,TGCGCCAGCAGCTTGAGTGAGACCCAGTACTTC,CASSLSETQYF
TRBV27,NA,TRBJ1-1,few,TGTGCCAGCAGTAAACCCGGGCGGAGCACTGAAGCTTTCTTT,CASSKPGRSTEAFF
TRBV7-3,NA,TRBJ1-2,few,TGTGCCAGCAGCCCCCGGGCAGGGTATAACTATGGCTACACCTTC,CASSPRAGYNYGYTF
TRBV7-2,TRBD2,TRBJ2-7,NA,TGTGCCAGCCGACTAGCCCGGGAATACGAGCAGTACTTC,CASRLAREYEQYF
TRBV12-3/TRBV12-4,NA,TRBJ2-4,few,TGTGCCAGCACCACGTCAGGGGGGCGCGAAAACATTCAGTACTTC,CASTTSGGRENIQYF
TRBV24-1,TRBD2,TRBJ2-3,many,TGTGCCACCAGTGACGAGACTAGCGACACAGATACGCAGTATTTT,CATSDETSDTDTQYF